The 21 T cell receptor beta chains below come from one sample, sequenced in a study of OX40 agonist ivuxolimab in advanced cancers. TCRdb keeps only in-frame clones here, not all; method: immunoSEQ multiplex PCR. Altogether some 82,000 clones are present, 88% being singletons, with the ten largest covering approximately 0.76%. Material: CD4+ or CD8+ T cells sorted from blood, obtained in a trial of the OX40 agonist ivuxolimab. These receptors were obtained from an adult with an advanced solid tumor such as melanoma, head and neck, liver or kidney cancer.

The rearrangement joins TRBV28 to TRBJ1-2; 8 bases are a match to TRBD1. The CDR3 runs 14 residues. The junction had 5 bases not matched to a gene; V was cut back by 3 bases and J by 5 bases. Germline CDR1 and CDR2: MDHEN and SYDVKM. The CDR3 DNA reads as TGTGCCAGCAGTTTGACAGGGGTAGGGTATGGCTACACCTTC. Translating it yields CASSLTGVGYGYTF.

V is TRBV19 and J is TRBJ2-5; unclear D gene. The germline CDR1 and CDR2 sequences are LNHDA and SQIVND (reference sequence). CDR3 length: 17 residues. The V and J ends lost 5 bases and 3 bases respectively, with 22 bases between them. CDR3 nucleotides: TGTGCCAGTAGTCCGAGACCGGCAGGACGAAGTAAAGAGACCCAGTACTTC. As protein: CASSPRPAGRSKETQYF.

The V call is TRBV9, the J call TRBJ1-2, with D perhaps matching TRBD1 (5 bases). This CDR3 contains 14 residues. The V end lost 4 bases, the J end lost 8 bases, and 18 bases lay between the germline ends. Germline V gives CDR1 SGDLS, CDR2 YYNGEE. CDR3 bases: TGTGCCAGCAGCCCTTCCGGGGGGACCCAGGGCTACACCTTC. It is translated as CASSPSGGTQGYTF.

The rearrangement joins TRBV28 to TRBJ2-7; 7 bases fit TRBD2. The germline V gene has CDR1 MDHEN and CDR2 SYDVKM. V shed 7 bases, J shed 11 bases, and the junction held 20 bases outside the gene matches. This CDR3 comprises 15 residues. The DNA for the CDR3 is TGTGCCAGCACTTTCGGGGGGAGCTTAGGCGGTGGTGAGTACTTC. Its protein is CASTFGGSLGGGEYF.

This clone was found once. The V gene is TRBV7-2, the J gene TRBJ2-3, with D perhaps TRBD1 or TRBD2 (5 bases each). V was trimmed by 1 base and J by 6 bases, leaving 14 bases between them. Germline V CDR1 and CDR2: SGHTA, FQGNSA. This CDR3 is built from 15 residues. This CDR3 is CASSLGDPDMDTQYF. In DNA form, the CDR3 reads TGTGCCAGCAGCTTAGGGGACCCAGATATGGATACGCAGTATTTT.

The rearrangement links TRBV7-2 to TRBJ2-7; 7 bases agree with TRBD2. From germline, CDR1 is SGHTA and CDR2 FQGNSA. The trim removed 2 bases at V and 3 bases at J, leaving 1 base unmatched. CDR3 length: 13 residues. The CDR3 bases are TGTGCCAGCAGCTTACCTAGCGGCTACGAGCAGTACTTC. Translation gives CASSLPSGYEQYF.

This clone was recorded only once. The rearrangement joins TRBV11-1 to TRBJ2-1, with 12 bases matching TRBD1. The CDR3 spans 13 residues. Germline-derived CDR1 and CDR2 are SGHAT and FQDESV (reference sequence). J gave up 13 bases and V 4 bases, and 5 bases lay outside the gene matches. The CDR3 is CASSSGQGARQFF. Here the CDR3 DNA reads TGTGCCAGCAGCTCGGGACAGGGGGCCCGTCAGTTCTTC.

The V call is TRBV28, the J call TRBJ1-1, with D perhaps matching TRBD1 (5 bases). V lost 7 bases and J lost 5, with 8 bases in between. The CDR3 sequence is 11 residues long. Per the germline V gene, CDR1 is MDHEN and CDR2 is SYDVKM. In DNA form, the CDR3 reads TGTGCCAGCACCAGACAGACTGAAGCTTTCTTT. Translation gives CASTRQTEAFF. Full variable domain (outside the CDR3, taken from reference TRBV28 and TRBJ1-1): DVKVTQSSRYLVKRTGEKVFLECVQDMDHENMFWYRQDPGLGLRLIYFSYDVKMKEKGDIPEGYSVSREKKERFSLILESASTNQTSMYLCASTRQTEAFFGQGTRLTVV.

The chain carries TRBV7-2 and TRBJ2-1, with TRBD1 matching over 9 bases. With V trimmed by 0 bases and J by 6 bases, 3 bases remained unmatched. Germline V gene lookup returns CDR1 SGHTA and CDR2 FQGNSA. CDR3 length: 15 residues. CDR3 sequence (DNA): TGTGCCAGCAGCTTAGCTCGACAGGGGGGCAATGAGCAGTTCTTC. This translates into CASSLARQGGNEQFF.

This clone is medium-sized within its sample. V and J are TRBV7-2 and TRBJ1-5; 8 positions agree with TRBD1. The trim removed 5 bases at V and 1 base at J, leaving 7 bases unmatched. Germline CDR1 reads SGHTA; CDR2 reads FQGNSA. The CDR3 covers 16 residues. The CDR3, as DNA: TGTGCCAGCAGCAGCCGACAGGGGTCGAGCAATCAGCCCCAGCATTTT. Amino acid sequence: CASSSRQGSSNQPQHF.

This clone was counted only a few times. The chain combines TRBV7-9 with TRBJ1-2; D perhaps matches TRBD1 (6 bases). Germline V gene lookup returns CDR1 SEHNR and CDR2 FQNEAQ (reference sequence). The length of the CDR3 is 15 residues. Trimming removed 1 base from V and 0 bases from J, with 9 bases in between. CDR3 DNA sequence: TGTGCCAGCAGCTTAGTAGGGGGAGCTAACTATGGCTACACCTTC. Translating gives CASSLVGGANYGYTF.

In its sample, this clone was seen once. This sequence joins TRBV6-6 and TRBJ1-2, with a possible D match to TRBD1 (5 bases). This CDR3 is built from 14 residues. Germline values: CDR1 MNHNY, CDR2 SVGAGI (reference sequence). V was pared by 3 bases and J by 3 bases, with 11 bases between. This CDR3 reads CASSYPPGDYGYTF. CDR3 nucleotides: TGTGCCAGCAGTTATCCTCCGGGGGACTATGGCTACACCTTC.

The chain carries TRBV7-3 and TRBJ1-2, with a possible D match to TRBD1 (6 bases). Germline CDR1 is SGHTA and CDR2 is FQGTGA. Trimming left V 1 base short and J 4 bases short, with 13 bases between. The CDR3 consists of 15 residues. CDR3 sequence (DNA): TGTGCCAGCAGCTTAAGTGCGGACAGCCTCTATGGCTACACCTTC. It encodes CASSLSADSLYGYTF.

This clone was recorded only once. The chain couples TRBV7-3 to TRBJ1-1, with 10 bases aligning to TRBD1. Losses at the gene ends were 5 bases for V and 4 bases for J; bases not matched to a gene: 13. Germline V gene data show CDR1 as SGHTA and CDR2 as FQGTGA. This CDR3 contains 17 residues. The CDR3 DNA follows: TGTGCCAGCAGCAAGGTCCGACAGGGGGCCGAGGGCACTGAAGCTTTCTTT. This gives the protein CASSKVRQGAEGTEAFF.

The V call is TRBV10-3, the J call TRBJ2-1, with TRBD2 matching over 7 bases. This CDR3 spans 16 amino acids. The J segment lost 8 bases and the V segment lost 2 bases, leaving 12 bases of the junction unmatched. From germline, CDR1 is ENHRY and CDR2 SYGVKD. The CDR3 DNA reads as TGTGCCATCAGTGAGCCCGCCGGCGGGAGAGGGGATGAGCAGTTCTTC. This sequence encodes CAISEPAGGRGDEQFF.

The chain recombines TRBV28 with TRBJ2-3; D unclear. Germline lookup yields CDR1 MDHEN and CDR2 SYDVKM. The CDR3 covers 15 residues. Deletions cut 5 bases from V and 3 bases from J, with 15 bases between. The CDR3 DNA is TGTGCCAGCAGTCGCGGTCGAATGGGGACAGATACGCAGTATTTT. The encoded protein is CASSRGRMGTDTQYF.

This chain's CDR3 is CASSFGGLSSYEQYF. In DNA, the CDR3 is TGCGCCAGCAGCTTCGGGGGGCTTAGCTCCTACGAGCAGTACTTC. The chain couples TRBV5-1 to TRBJ2-7; possibly TRBD2 for D (7 bases). The CDR3 length is 15 residues. The germline CDR1 and CDR2 sequences are SGHRS and YFSETQ. V was trimmed by 2 bases and J by 0 bases, leaving 12 bases between them.

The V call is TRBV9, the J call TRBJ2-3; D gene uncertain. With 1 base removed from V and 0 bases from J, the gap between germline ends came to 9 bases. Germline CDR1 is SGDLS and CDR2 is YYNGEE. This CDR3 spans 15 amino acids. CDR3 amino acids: CASSVSTLSTDTQYF. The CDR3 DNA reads TGTGCCAGCAGCGTATCGACCCTTAGCACAGATACGCAGTATTTT.

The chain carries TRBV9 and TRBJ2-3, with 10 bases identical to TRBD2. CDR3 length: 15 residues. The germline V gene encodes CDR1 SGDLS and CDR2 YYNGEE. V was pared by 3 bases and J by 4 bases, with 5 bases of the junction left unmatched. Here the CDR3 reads CASSAGLAVSDTQYF. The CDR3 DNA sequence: TGTGCCAGCAGCGCTGGACTAGCGGTTTCAGATACGCAGTATTTT. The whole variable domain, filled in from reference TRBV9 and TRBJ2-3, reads DSGVTQTPKHLITATGQRVTLRCSPRSGDLSVYWYQQSLDQGLQFLIQYYNGEERAKGNILERFSAQQFPDLHSELNLSSLELGDSALYFCASSAGLAVSDTQYFGPGTRLTVL.

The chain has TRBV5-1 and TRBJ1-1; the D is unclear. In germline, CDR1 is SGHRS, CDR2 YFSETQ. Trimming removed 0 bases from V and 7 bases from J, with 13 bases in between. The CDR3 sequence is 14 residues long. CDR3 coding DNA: TGCGCCAGCAGCTTGGCGAGGCGGTTCAATGAAGCTTTCTTT. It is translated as CASSLARRFNEAFF.

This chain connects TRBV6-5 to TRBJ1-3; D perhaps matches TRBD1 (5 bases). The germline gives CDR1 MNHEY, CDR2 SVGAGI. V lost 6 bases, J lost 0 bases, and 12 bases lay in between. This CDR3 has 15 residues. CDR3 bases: TGTGCCAGCAGATCAGGGATCAGCTCTGGAAACACCATATATTTT. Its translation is CASRSGISSGNTIYF.